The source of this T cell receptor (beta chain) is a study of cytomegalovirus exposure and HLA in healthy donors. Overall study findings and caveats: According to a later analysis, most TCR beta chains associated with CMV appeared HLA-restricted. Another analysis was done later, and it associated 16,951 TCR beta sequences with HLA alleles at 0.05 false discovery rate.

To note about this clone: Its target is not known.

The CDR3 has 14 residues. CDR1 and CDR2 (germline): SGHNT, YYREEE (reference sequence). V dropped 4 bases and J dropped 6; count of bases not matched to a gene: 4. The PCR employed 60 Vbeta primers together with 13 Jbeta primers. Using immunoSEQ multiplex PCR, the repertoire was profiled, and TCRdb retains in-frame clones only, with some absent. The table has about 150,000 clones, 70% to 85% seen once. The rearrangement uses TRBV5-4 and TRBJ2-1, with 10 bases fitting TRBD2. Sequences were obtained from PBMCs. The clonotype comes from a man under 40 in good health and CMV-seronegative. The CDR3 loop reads CASSSGGASNEQFF. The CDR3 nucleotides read TGTGCCAGCAGCAGCGGGGGGGCTTCCAATGAGCAGTTCTTC.